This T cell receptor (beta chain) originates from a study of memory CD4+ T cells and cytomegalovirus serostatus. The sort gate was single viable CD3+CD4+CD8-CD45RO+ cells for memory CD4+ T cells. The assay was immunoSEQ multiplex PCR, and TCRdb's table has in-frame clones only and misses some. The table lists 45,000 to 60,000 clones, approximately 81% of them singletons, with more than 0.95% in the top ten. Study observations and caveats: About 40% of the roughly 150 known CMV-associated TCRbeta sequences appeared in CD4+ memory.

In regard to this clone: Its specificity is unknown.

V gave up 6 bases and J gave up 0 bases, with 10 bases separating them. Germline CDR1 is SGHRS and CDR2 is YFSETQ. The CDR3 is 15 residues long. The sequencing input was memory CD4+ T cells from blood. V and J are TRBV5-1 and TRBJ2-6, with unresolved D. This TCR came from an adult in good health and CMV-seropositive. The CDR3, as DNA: TGCGCCAGCACCCTCTATACCTCTGGGGCCAACGTCCTGACTTTC. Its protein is CASTLYTSGANVLTF.